This is a list of T cell receptor beta chains from one sample in a study of blood T cell repertoires in COVID-19. Sequencing used immunoSEQ multiplex PCR; TCRdb keeps in-frame clones, though not all of them. This table has 100,000 to 150,000 clones, about 80% appearing once. Sequenced sample: peripheral blood. Source of these receptors: a woman aged 45 to 65 with acute or convalescent COVID-19. Both conserved end residues are part of each CDR3. Fields, in order: J gene, D gene, V gene, clone size, CDR3 protein, CDR3 DNA. D genes are given only for firm matches. Not every row has a clone size; where given, it reads once, few, many or a size class.

TRBJ1-1 | NA | TRBV18 | NA | CASSLLAVTEAFF | TGTGCCAGCTCACTCCTGGCCGTCACTGAAGCTTTCTTT
TRBJ1-6 | NA | TRBV5-8 | NA | CASSLIGTRSPLHF | TGTGCCAGCAGCTTGATTGGGACACGGTCACCCCTCCACTTT
TRBJ1-2 | NA | TRBV27 | NA | CASSTLYAGDYGYTF | TGTGCCAGCAGTACCCTCTACGCAGGGGACTATGGCTACACCTTC
TRBJ2-3 | TRBD2 | TRBV3-1/TRBV3-2 | NA | CASSRTSAGGNTQYF | TGTGCCAGCAGCCGTACTAGCGCCGGGGGAAATACGCAGTATTTT
TRBJ2-7 | NA | TRBV9 | NA | CASSVEGGYYEQYF | TGTGCCAGCAGCGTAGAAGGAGGCTACTACGAGCAGTACTTC
TRBJ1-2 | TRBD1 | TRBV5-5 | few | CASSFLTGQGLGYTF | TGTGCCAGCAGCTTTTTGACGGGACAGGGGCTTGGCTACACCTTC
TRBJ1-2 | NA | TRBV18 | NA | CASSPPALRYYGYTF | TGTGCCAGCTCACCACCTGCACTCCGATACTATGGCTACACCTTC
TRBJ1-6 | TRBD1 | TRBV5-1 | few | CASSRDRANSPLHF | TGCGCCAGCAGTCGGGACAGGGCTAATTCACCCCTCCACTTT
TRBJ1-1 | TRBD1 | TRBV30 | NA | CAWKGQRYTEAFF | TGTGCCTGGAAGGGACAGAGATACACTGAAGCTTTCTTT
TRBJ1-1 | NA | TRBV10-2 | few | CASSERGNTEAFF | TGCGCCAGCAGTGAACGAGGGAACACTGAAGCTTTCTTT
TRBJ2-7 | NA | TRBV6-5 | once | CASSLSGGYEQYF | TGTGCCAGCTCCCTCAGCGGCGGCTACGAGCAGTACTTC
TRBJ2-7 | NA | TRBV24-1 | NA | CATSDTTGALEQYF | TGTGCCACCAGTGATACCACAGGCGCCCTCGAGCAGTACTTC
TRBJ1-1 | NA | TRBV18 | NA | CASSPLEQGNTEAFF | TGTGCCAGCTCACCTTTAGAACAGGGGAACACTGAAGCTTTCTTT
TRBJ2-2 | NA | TRBV2 | NA | CASSKRTDNTGELFF | TGTGCCAGCAGTAAAAGGACAGACAACACCGGGGAGCTGTTTTTT
TRBJ1-1 | NA | TRBV6-5 | NA | CASSYSQRGDTEAFF | TGTGCCAGCAGTTACTCGCAGAGAGGAGATACTGAAGCTTTCTTT
TRBJ1-5 | TRBD1 | TRBV19 | NA | CASSRQGGGNQPQHF | TGTGCCAGTAGTCGACAGGGTGGTGGCAATCAGCCCCAGCATTTT
TRBJ2-2 | NA | TRBV5-1 | NA | CASSLLWRAFTGELFF | TGCGCCAGCAGCTTGCTGTGGAGGGCATTCACCGGGGAGCTGTTTTTT
TRBJ1-6 | TRBD1 | TRBV28 | NA | CASSSMGQVSLHF | TGTGCCAGCAGCTCTATGGGACAGGTCTCCCTCCACTTT
TRBJ1-1 | NA | TRBV28 | NA | CASRQADITEAFF | TGTGCCAGCAGACAGGCCGACATCACTGAAGCTTTCTTT
TRBJ2-3 | NA | TRBV2 | NA | CASSGRGKSTDTQYF | TGTGCCAGCAGTGGTAGGGGAAAGAGCACAGATACGCAGTATTTT
TRBJ1-4 | NA | TRBV7-9 | few | CASSFPRTDGAEKLFF | TGTGCCAGCAGCTTCCCACGAACAGATGGGGCTGAAAAACTGTTTTTT
TRBJ2-3 | TRBD2 | TRBV2 | NA | CASSGSGGGGPPDTQYF | TGTGCCAGCAGTGGTTCCGGTGGCGGGGGGCCCCCAGATACGCAGTATTTT
TRBJ2-1 | TRBD1 | TRBV6-5 | NA | CASSSKGQGARNEQFF | TGTGCCAGCAGTTCCAAGGGACAGGGGGCGCGGAATGAGCAGTTCTTC
TRBJ1-2 | NA | TRBV6-5 | NA | CASSSTGNYGYTF | TGTGCCAGCAGTTCCACAGGGAACTATGGCTACACCTTC
TRBJ1-2 | TRBD1 | TRBV5-4 | NA | CASSTDRGDGYTF | TGTGCCAGCAGCACAGACAGGGGAGATGGCTACACCTTC
TRBJ1-6 | TRBD1 | TRBV5-4 | NA | CASSLGQGNSPLHF | TGTGCCAGCAGCCTGGGACAGGGCAATTCACCCCTCCACTTT
TRBJ2-1 | TRBD1 | TRBV19 | NA | CATAGQGDYNEQFF | TGTGCCACTGCCGGACAGGGGGACTACAATGAGCAGTTCTTC
TRBJ1-2 | NA | TRBV19 | NA | CASSSQGSNYGYTF | TGTGCCAGTAGTAGCCAGGGGTCTAACTATGGCTACACCTTC
TRBJ2-5 | TRBD2 | TRBV3-1/TRBV3-2 | NA | CASSRDALAGKKETQYF | TGTGCCAGCAGCCGAGATGCGCTAGCGGGGAAAAAAGAGACCCAGTACTTC
TRBJ1-2 | TRBD1 | TRBV4-1 | NA | CASSQGSTGEDYGYTF | TGCGCCAGCAGCCAAGGCAGCACAGGGGAGGACTATGGCTACACCTTC
TRBJ2-5 | NA | TRBV24-1 | NA | CATSDSRVGGETQYF | TGTGCCACCAGTGATTCCAGGGTGGGGGGAGAGACCCAGTACTTC